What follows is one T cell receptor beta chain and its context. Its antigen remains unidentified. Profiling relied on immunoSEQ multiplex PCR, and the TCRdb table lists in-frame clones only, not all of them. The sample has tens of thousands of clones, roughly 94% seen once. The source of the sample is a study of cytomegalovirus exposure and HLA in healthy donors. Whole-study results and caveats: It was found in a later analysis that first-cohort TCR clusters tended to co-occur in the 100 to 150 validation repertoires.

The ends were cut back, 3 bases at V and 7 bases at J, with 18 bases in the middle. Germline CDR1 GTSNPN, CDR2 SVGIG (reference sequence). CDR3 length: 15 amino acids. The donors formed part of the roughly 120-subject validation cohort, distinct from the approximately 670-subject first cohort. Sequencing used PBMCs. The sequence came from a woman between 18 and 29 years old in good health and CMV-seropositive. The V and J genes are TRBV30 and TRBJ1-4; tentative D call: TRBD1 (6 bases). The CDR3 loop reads CAWRSPGGGGEKLFF. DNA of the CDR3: TGTGCCTGGAGATCCCCCGGGGGGGGCGGTGAAAAACTGTTTTTT.